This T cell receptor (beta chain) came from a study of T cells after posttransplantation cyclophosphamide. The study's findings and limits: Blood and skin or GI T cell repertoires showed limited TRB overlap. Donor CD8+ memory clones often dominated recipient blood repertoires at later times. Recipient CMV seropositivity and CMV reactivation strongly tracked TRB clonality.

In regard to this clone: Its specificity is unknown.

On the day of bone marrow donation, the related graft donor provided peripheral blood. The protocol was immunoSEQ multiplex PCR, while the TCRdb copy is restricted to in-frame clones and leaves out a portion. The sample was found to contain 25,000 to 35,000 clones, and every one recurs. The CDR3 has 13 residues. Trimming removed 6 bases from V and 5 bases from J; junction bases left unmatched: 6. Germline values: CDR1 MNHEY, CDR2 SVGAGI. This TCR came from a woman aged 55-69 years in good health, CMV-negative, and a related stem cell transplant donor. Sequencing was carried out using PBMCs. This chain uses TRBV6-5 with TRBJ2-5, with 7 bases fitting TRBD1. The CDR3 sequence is CASSSTGLETQYF. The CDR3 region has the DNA TGTGCCAGCAGCTCGACAGGGTTGGAGACCCAGTACTTC.